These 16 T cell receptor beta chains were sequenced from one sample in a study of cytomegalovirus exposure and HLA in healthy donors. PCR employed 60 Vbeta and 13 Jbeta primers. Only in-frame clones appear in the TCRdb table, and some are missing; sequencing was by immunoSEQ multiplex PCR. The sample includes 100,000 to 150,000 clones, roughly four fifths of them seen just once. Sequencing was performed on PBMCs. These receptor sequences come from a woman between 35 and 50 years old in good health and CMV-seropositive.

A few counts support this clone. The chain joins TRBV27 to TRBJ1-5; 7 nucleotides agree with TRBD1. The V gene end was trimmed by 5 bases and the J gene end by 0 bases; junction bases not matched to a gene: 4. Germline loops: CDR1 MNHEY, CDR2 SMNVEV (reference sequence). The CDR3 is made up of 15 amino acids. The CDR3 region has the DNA TGTGCCAGCAGTCCGCAGGGGGATAGCAATCAGCCCCAGCATTTT. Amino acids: CASSPQGDSNQPQHF.

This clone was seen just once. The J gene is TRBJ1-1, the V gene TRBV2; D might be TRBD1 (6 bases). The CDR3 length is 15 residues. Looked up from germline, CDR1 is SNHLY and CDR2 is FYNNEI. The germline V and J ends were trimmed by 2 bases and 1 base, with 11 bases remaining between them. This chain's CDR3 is CASSEHRARNTEAFF. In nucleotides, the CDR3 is TGTGCCAGCAGTGAACACAGGGCCCGGAACACTGAAGCTTTCTTT.

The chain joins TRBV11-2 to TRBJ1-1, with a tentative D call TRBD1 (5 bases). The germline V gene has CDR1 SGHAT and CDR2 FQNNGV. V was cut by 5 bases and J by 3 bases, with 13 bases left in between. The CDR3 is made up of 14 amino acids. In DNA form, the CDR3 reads TGTGCCAGCAGCCGCGGCAGGGTGGACACTGAAGCTTTCTTT. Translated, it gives CASSRGRVDTEAFF.

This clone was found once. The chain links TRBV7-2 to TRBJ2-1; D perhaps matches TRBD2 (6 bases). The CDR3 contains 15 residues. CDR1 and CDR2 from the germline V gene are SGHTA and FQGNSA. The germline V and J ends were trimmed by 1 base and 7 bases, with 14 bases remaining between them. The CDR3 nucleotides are TGTGCCAGCAGCTTAGAGAGTAGCGGAGTGAATGAGCAGTTCTTC. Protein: CASSLESSGVNEQFF.

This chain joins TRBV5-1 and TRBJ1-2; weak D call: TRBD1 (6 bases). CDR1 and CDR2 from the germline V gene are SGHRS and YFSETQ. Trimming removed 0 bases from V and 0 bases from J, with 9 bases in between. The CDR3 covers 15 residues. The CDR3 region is CASSLEGVSNYGYTF. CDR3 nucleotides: TGCGCCAGCAGCTTGGAGGGGGTATCTAACTATGGCTACACCTTC.

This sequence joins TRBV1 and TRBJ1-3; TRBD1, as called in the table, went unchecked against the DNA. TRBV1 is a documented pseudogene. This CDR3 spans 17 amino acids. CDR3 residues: CTSSQDRQGKVGNTIYF. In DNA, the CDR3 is TGCACCAGCAGCCAAGATAGACAAGGCAAGGTAGGAAACACCATATATTTT.

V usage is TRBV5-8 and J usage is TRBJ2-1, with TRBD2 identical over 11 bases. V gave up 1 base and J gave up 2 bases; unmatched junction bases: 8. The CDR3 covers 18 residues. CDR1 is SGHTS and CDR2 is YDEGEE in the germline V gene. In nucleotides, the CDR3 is TGTGCCAGCAGCTTGAGCTTTAGCGGGAGGGACCCCTACAATGAGCAGTTCTTC. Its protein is CASSLSFSGRDPYNEQFF.

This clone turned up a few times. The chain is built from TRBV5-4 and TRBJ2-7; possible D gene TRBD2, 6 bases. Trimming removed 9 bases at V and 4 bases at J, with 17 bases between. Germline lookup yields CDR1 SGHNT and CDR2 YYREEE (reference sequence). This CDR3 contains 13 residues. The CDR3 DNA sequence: TGTGCCACTAGACCGGGACTGGGTTACGAGCAGTACTTC. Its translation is CATRPGLGYEQYF. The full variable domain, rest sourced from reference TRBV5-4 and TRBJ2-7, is ETGVTQSPTHLIKTRGQQVTLRCSSQSGHNTVSWYQQALGQGPQFIFQYYREEENGRGNFPPRFSGLQFPNYSSELNVNALELDDSALYLCATRPGLGYEQYFGPGTRLTVT.

The CDR3 is CASSLSQNNEQFF. The CDR3 DNA is TGTGCCAGCAGCTTATCCCAGAACAATGAGCAGTTCTTC. The J gene is TRBJ2-1, the V gene TRBV11-3; D unclear. The CDR3 has 13 amino acids. Trimming cost V 2 bases and J 5 bases, with 7 bases left between them. The germline CDR1 and CDR2 sequences are SGHNT and YENEEA.

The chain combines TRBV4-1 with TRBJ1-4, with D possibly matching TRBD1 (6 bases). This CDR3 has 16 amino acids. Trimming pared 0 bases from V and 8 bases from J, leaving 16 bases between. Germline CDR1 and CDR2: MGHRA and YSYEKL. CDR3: CASSQDWGGGGEKLFF. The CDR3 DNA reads TGCGCCAGCAGCCAAGATTGGGGGGGCGGAGGCGAAAAACTGTTTTTT.

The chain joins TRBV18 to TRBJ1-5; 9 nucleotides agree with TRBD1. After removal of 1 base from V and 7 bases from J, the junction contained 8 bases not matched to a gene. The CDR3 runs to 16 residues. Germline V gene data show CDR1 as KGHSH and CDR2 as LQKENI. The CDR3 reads CASSPLGQGSDQPQHF. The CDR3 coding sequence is TGTGCCAGCTCACCACTAGGACAGGGGTCGGACCAGCCCCAGCATTTT.

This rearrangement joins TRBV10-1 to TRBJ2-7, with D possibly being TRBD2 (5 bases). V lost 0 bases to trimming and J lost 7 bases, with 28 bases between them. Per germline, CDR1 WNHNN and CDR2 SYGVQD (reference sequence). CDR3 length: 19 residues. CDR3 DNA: TGCGCCAGCAGTGAGTCGGGGTTTGGAGACCTAGCCGGTTTTGATGAGCAGTACTTC. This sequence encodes CASSESGFGDLAGFDEQYF.

The CDR3 coding sequence is TGTGCCAGCAGTTTCTCGACAGGGTCTGAGACCCAGTACTTC. Its protein is CASSFSTGSETQYF. The V gene is TRBV27, the J gene TRBJ2-5, with TRBD1 identical over 7 bases. CDR1 MNHEY and CDR2 SMNVEV come from the germline V gene (reference sequence). J gave up 5 bases and V 3 bases, and 6 bases lay outside the gene matches. The CDR3 extends over 14 amino acids.

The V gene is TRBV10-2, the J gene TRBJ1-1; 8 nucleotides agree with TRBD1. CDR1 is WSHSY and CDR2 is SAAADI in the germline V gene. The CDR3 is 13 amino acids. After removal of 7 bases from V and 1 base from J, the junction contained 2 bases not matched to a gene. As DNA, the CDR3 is TGCGCCAGCACCGGGACAGGGAACACTGAAGCTTTCTTT. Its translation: CASTGTGNTEAFF.

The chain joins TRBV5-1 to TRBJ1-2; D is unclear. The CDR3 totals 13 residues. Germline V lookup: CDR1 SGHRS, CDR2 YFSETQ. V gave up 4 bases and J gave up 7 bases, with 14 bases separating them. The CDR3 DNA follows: TGCGCCAGCAGCAAAGATCCGAGTGCTGGCTACACCTTC. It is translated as CASSKDPSAGYTF.

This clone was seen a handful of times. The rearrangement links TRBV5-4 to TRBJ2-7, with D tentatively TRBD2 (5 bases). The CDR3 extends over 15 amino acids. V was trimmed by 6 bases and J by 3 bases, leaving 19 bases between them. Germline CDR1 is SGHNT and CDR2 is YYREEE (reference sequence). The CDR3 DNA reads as TGTGCCAGCACGGTGGGTAGAGGGAGAAGCTACGAGCAGTACTTC. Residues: CASTVGRGRSYEQYF.